Shown below are 21 T cell receptor beta chains from a single sample sequenced in a study of blood T cell repertoires in COVID-19 (dated by TCRdb to 2019 to 2021). Library generation was performed with the immunoSEQ multiplex PCR assay. Sourced from immuneACCESS, this table was stored by TCRdb with only in-frame sequences that have V and J called. A share of the clones is absent; for the studies checked, an unresolved V gene accounts for under half, and the remainder has no known explanation. Within this sample are around 67,000 clones, with about 80% of them counted one time only. The ten largest clones capture 35% of the sample. The material sequenced was peripheral blood. Receptor source: an older woman with acute or convalescent COVID-19.

The chain couples TRBV15 to TRBJ1-2, with TRBD1 as a possible D gene (6 bases). The CDR3 runs 15 residues. Germline CDR1 and CDR2: LNHNV and YYDKDF (reference sequence). Trimming left V 0 bases short and J 7 bases short, with 15 bases between. CDR3 bases: TGTGCCACCAGCAGAGATCGGGCAGGGGACGGTGGCTACACCTTC. Its translation is CATSRDRAGDGGYTF.

The rearrangement links TRBV20-1 to TRBJ1-2; 7 bases agree with TRBD1. Germline V lookup: CDR1 DFQATT, CDR2 SNEGSKA (reference sequence). This CDR3 has 11 residues. V trimming: 5 bases; J trimming: 4 bases; junction bases outside the gene matches: 1. CDR3 protein: CSAWDSYGYTF. The CDR3 bases are TGCAGTGCTTGGGACAGCTATGGCTACACCTTC.

This chain joins TRBV14 and TRBJ2-7; 7 nucleotides line up with TRBD1. J gave up 0 bases and V 7 bases, and 6 bases lay outside the gene matches. The germline CDR1 and CDR2 sequences are SGHDN and FVKESK. The CDR3 is 14 residues long. CDR3 loop: CASNNDRDSYEQYF. In nucleotides, the CDR3 is TGTGCCAGCAACAACGACAGGGACTCCTACGAGCAGTACTTC.

This chain links TRBV6-5 with TRBJ1-5; TRBD1 matches 7 bases. This CDR3 has 13 residues. Germline V lookup: CDR1 MNHEY, CDR2 SVGAGI. Germline trimming cut 7 bases from V and 8 bases from J; bases unmatched to any gene: 8. The CDR3 is CASTRQGPEPQHF. In nucleotides, the CDR3 is TGTGCCAGCACCCGACAGGGCCCTGAGCCCCAGCATTTT.

V gene TRBV5-1 combines with J gene TRBJ1-1; 8 nucleotides agree with TRBD1. The CDR3 has 15 residues. Germline CDR1 reads SGHRS; CDR2 reads YFSETQ. V dropped 4 bases and J dropped 4; count of bases not matched to a gene: 9. The CDR3 region has the DNA TGCGCCAGCAGCGGAACGACAGGGGTTGGCACTGAAGCTTTCTTT. Protein product: CASSGTTGVGTEAFF.

The genes are TRBV5-6 and TRBJ1-2, with 7 bases fitting TRBD1. V lost 4 bases to trimming and J lost 5 bases; unmatched junction nucleotides: 11. This CDR3 spans 15 amino acids. Germline CDR1 SGHDT, CDR2 YYEEEE. CDR3 amino acids: CASSLGQVQWYGYTF. The CDR3 bases are TGTGCCAGCAGCCTAGGACAGGTCCAGTGGTATGGCTACACCTTC. Based on the CDR3 plus reference TRBV5-6 and TRBJ1-2, the full variable domain is DAGVTQSPTHLIKTRGQQVTLRCSPKSGHDTVSWYQQALGQGPQFIFQYYEEEERQRGNFPDRFSGHQFPNYSSELNVNALLLGDSALYLCASSLGQVQWYGYTFGSGTRLTVV.

The J gene is TRBJ2-1, the V gene TRBV7-9; TRBD2 aligns across 7 bases. V lost 11 bases to trimming and J lost 0 bases; unmatched junction nucleotides: 4. Germline CDR1 reads SEHNR; CDR2 reads FQNEAQ (reference sequence). The CDR3 has 13 amino acids. For the CDR3, the DNA is TGTGCCGGGGGGGAGGTCTCCTACAATGAGCAGTTCTTC. As protein: CAGGEVSYNEQFF.

The J gene is TRBJ1-4, the V gene TRBV2; D may be TRBD1 (5 bases). The CDR3 runs 13 residues. Germline lookup yields CDR1 SNHLY and CDR2 FYNNEI. Trimming took off 6 bases at V and 8 bases at J, with 13 bases between the two ends. The CDR3 DNA reads TGTGCCAGCAGGTCCACTGGGGGGGAAAAACTGTTTTTT. Its protein product is CASRSTGGEKLFF.

The chain links TRBV6-1 to TRBJ1-2, with D perhaps matching TRBD1 (6 bases). V shed 2 bases and J shed 4 bases, with 11 bases lying between them. The CDR3 has 14 amino acids. Germline V gene lookup returns CDR1 MNHNS and CDR2 SASEGT. This CDR3 is CASSESGQPYGYTF. CDR3 nucleotide sequence: TGTGCCAGCAGTGAAAGCGGACAGCCCTATGGCTACACCTTC.

DNA for the CDR3: TGTGCCAGCGGGAGAGACGCCAATGAAAAACTGTTTTTT. Amino acid sequence: CASGRDANEKLFF. The J gene is TRBJ1-4, the V gene TRBV2, with D uncertain. The CDR3 has 13 residues. CDR1 and CDR2 (germline): SNHLY, FYNNEI. Trimming took 8 bases from V and 5 from J, leaving 12 bases between them. Variable domain in full (rest from reference TRBV2 and TRBJ1-4): EPEVTQTPSHQVTQMGQEVILRCVPISNHLYFYWYRQILGQKVEFLVSFYNNEISEKSEIFDDQFSVERPDGSNFTLKIRSTKLEDSAMYFCASGRDANEKLFFGSGTQLSVL.

J is TRBJ2-4 and V is TRBV7-2; D unresolved. CDR1 is SGHTA, CDR2 FQGNSA, per germline. Trimming left V 3 bases short and J 3 bases short, with 12 bases between. The CDR3 length is 15 residues. CDR3 loop: CASSLWRIGKNIQYF. The CDR3 DNA sequence: TGTGCCAGCAGCTTGTGGAGAATAGGCAAAAACATTCAGTACTTC.

The J gene is TRBJ2-7, the V gene TRBV5-1, with TRBD2 identical over 7 bases. Germline assignment: CDR1 SGHRS and CDR2 YFSETQ. The junction had 22 bases not matched to a gene; V was cut back by 4 bases and J by 6 bases. The CDR3 covers 18 residues. CDR3 coding DNA: TGCGCCAGCAGCCAGCGGGACTTACTCATCGGTACTGTTCGCGAGCAGTACTTC. It translates to CASSQRDLLIGTVREQYF.

This clone turned up a few times. As DNA, the CDR3 is TGTGCCAGCAGTGCCCGCGGGGGGAACACTGAAGCTTTCTTT. Protein sequence: CASSARGGNTEAFF. This rearrangement joins TRBV6-4 to TRBJ1-1; D may be TRBD1 (5 bases). V was shortened by 4 bases and J by 1 base, with 10 bases between the two germline ends. Germline V CDR1 and CDR2: MRHNA, SNTAGT. The CDR3 totals 14 residues.

The chain carries TRBV28 and TRBJ2-2; D is perhaps TRBD2 (5 bases). This CDR3 comprises 12 residues. Germline V CDR1 and CDR2: MDHEN, SYDVKM. V was pared by 3 bases and J by 6 bases, with 5 bases between. This CDR3 reads CASSLGAGELFF. In DNA form, the CDR3 reads TGTGCCAGCAGTTTGGGAGCCGGGGAGCTGTTTTTT.

About this clone: This may be a read error, as it is one base from a much larger clone. The chain is built from TRBV28 and TRBJ1-2; D remains unclear. Germline values: CDR1 MDHEN, CDR2 SYDVKM. CDR3 length: 13 amino acids. V was shortened by 2 bases and J by 0 bases, with 4 bases between the two germline ends. The CDR3 region is CASSLHTNYGYTF. In DNA, the CDR3 is TGTGCCAGCAGTTTACACACTAACTATGGCTACACCTTC.

This sequence joins TRBV6-5 and TRBJ1-4; D possibly corresponds to TRBD1 (5 bases). V lost 5 bases and J 8 bases, leaving 15 bases between the germline ends. Germline values: CDR1 MNHEY, CDR2 SVGAGI. This CDR3 region has 14 residues. This CDR3 reads CASSTDGGGEKLFF. The CDR3 bases are TGTGCCAGCAGTACTGACGGGGGTGGGGAAAAACTGTTTTTT.

The chain couples TRBV7-6 to TRBJ2-5, with TRBD2 matching over 7 bases. The ends lost 5 bases at V and 0 bases at J; junction bases unmatched: 6. The CDR3 loop spans 15 amino acids. CDR1 is SGHVS, CDR2 FNYEAQ, per germline. CDR3 DNA: TGTGCCAGCAGCAAAGGGACTACCGACCAAGAGACCCAGTACTTC. It translates to CASSKGTTDQETQYF.

The sample holds many counts of this clone. V gene TRBV7-8 combines with J gene TRBJ1-1; 8 bases line up with TRBD1. CDR1 and CDR2 from the germline V gene are SGHVS and FQNEAQ. The CDR3 loop spans 15 amino acids. The V gene end was trimmed by 5 bases and the J gene end by 7 bases; junction bases not matched to a gene: 12. For the CDR3, the DNA is TGTGCCAGCAGCACAAATCCGGGACAGGTAGTTGAAGCTTTCTTT. This encodes CASSTNPGQVVEAFF.

The chain employs TRBV15 and TRBJ2-2; 10 bases fit TRBD1. Trimming took 4 bases from V and 6 from J; bases not matched to a gene: 2. Germline V gives CDR1 LNHNV, CDR2 YYDKDF (reference sequence). This CDR3 is 14 amino acids long. CDR3 region: CATSTGTGAGELFF. CDR3 in DNA: TGTGCCACCAGCACCGGGACAGGGGCCGGGGAGCTGTTTTTT.

On this clone: An end of the junction differs from the germline gene, which may be a read error. V is TRBV3-1 (or the pseudogene TRBV3-2) and J is TRBJ1-2; the D gene is possibly TRBD1 (6 bases). The germline gives CDR1 LGHDT, CDR2 YNNKEL (reference sequence). This CDR3 is 13 amino acids long. DNA of the CDR3: TGTGCCAGCAGCCAATCCCTTGGACAGTCCCAAAACTTC. Its translation: CASSQSLGQSQNF.

The V and J genes are TRBV7-2 and TRBJ2-3; a possible D gene is TRBD2 (6 bases). The CDR3 consists of 13 residues. Germline CDR1 and CDR2: SGHTA and FQGNSA. Deletions cut 6 bases from V and 3 bases from J, with 10 bases between. In DNA form, the CDR3 reads TGTGCCAGCAGACGGGACTTTACAGATACGCAGTATTTT. Amino acid sequence: CASRRDFTDTQYF.